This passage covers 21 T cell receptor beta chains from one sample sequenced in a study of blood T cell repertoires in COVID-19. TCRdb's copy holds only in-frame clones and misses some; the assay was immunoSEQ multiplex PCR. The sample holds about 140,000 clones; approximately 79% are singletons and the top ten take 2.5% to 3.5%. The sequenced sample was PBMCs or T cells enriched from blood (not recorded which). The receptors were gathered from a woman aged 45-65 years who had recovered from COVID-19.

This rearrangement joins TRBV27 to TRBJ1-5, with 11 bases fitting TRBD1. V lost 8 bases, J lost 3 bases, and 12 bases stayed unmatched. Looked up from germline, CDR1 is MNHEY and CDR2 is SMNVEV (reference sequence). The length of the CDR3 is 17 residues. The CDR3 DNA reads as TGTGCCAGCGGCCTTGGCGGGACAGGGGGTATCAATCAGCCCCAGCATTTT. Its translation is CASGLGGTGGINQPQHF.

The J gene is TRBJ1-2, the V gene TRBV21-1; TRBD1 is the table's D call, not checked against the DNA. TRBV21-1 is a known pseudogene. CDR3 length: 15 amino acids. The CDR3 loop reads CASSRLLGANYGYTF. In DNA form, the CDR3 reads TGTGCCAGCAGTCGCCTCTTGGGGGCGAACTATGGCTACACCTTC.

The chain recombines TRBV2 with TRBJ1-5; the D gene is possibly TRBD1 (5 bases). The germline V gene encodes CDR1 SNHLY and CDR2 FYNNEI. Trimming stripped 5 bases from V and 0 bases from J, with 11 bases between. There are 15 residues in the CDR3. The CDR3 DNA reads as TGTGCCAGCAGTTCTCTACAGGATAGCAATCAGCCCCAGCATTTT. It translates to CASSSLQDSNQPQHF.

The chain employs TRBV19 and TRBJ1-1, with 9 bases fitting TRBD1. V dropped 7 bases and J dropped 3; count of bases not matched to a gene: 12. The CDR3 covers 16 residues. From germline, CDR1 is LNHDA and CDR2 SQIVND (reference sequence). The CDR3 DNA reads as TGTGCCAGTATTAGGCTGGACAGGGGCCGATACACTGAAGCTTTCTTT. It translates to CASIRLDRGRYTEAFF.

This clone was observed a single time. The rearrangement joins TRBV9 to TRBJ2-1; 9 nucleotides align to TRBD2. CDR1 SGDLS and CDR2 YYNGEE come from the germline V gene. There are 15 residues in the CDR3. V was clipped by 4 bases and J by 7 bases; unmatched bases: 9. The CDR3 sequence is CASSPGGGAGNEQFF. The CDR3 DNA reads TGTGCCAGCAGCCCTGGCGGGGGGGCGGGTAATGAGCAGTTCTTC. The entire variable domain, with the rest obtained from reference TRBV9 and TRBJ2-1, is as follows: DSGVTQTPKHLITATGQRVTLRCSPRSGDLSVYWYQQSLDQGLQFLIQYYNGEERAKGNILERFSAQQFPDLHSELNLSSLELGDSALYFCASSPGGGAGNEQFFGPGTRLTVL.

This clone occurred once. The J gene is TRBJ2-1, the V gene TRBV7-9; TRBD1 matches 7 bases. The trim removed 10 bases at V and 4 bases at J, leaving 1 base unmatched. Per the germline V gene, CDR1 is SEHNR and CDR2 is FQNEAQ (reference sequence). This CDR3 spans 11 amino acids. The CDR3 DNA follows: TGTGCCACGGGACAGTACAATGAGCAGTTCTTC. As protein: CATGQYNEQFF.

The CDR3 DNA sequence: TGTGCCAGCAGTGAATACACGTGGGAGTCACCCCTCCACTTT. Amino acids: CASSEYTWESPLHF. The chain employs TRBV25-1 and TRBJ1-6; D remains ambiguous. The CDR3 is 14 amino acids. Looked up from germline, CDR1 is MGHDK and CDR2 is SYGVNS. V was shortened by 0 bases and J by 10 bases, with 10 bases between the two germline ends.

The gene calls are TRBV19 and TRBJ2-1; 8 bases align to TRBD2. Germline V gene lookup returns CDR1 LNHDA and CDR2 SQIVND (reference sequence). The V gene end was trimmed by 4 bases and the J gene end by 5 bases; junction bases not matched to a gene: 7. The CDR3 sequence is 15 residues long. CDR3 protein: CASSTSGSPHNEQFF. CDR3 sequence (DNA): TGTGCCAGTAGTACCAGCGGGAGCCCCCACAATGAGCAGTTCTTC.

This chain's CDR3 is CASSEEGKQPQHF. CDR3 DNA: TGTGCCAGCAGTGAAGAGGGGAAACAGCCCCAGCATTTT. The V and J genes are TRBV6-1 and TRBJ1-5, with a possible D match to TRBD1 (5 bases). This CDR3 is built from 13 residues. V lost 1 base, J lost 7 bases, and 8 bases lay in between. From germline, CDR1 is MNHNS and CDR2 SASEGT.

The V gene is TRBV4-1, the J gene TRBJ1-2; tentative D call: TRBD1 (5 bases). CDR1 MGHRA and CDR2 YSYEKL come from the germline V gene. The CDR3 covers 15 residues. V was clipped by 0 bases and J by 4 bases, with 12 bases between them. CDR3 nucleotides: TGCGCCAGCAGCCAAGATAGGATCGGGGGCTATGGCTACACCTTC. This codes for CASSQDRIGGYGYTF.

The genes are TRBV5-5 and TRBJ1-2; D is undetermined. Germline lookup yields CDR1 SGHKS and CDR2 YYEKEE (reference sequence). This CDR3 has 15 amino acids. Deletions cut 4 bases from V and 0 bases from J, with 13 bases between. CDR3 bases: TGTGCCAGCAGCCGTCCCCTCGGGTCTAACTATGGCTACACCTTC. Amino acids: CASSRPLGSNYGYTF.

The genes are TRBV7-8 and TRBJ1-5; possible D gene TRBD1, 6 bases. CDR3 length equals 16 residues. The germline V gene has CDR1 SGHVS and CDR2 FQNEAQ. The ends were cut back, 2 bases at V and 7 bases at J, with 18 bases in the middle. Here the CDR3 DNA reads TGTGCCAGCAGCTTAAGGGCAGGGGCCCTTGGGCAGCCCCAGCATTTT. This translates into CASSLRAGALGQPQHF.

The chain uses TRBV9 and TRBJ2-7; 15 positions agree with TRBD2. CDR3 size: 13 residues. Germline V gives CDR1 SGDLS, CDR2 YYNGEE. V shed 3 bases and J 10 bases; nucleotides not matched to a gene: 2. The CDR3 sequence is CASSGTSGREQYF. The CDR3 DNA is TGTGCCAGCAGCGGGACTAGCGGGAGGGAACAGTACTTC.

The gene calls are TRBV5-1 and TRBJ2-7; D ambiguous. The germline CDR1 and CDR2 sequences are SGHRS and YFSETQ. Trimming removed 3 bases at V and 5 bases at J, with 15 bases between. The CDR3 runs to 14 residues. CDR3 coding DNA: TGCGCCAGCAGCTCGGAGTTGATAGCCGACGAGCAGTACTTC. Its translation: CASSSELIADEQYF.

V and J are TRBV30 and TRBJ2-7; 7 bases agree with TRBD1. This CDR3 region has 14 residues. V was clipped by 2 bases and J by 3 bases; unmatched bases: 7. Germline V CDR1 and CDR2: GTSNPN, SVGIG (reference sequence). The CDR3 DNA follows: TGTGCCTGGAGTCCCCGGGACAGCGGCTACGAGCAGTACTTC. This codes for CAWSPRDSGYEQYF.

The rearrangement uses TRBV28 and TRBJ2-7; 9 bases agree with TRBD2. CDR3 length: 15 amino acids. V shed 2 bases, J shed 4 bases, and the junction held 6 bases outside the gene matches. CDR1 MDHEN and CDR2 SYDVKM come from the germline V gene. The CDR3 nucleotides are TGTGCCAGCAGTTTAGTTCTAGCGGGATTTTACGAGCAGTACTTC. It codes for CASSLVLAGFYEQYF. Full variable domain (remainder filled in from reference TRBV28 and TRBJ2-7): DVKVTQSSRYLVKRTGEKVFLECVQDMDHENMFWYRQDPGLGLRLIYFSYDVKMKEKGDIPEGYSVSREKKERFSLILESASTNQTSMYLCASSLVLAGFYEQYFGPGTRLTVT.

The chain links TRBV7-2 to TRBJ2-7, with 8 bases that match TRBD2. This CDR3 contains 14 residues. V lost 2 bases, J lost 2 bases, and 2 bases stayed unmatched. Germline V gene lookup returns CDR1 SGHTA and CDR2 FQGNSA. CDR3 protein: CASSLLAGAYEQYF. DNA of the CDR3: TGTGCCAGCAGCTTACTAGCGGGCGCCTACGAGCAGTACTTC. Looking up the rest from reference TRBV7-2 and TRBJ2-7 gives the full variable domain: GAGVSQSPSNKVTEKGKDVELRCDPISGHTALYWYRQSLGQGLEFLIYFQGNSAPDKSGLPSDRFSAERTGGSVSTLTIQRTQQEDSAVYLCASSLLAGAYEQYFGPGTRLTVT.

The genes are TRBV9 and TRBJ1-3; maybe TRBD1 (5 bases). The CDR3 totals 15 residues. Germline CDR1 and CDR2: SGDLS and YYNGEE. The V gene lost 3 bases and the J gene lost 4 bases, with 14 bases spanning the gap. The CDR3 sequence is CASSGGGSSGNTIYF. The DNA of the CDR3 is TGTGCCAGCAGCGGGGGCGGATCCTCCGGAAACACCATATATTTT. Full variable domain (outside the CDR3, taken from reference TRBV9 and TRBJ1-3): DSGVTQTPKHLITATGQRVTLRCSPRSGDLSVYWYQQSLDQGLQFLIQYYNGEERAKGNILERFSAQQFPDLHSELNLSSLELGDSALYFCASSGGGSSGNTIYFGEGSWLTVV.

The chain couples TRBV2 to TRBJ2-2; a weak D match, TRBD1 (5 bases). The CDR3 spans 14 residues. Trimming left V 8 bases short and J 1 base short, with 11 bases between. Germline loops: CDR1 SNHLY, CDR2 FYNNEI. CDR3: CASSGAENTGELFF. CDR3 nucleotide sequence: TGTGCCAGCTCTGGGGCAGAGAACACCGGGGAGCTGTTTTTT.

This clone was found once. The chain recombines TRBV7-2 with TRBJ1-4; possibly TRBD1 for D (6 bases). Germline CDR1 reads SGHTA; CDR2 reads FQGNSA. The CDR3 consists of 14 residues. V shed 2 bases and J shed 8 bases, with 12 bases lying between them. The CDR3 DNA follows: TGTGCCAGCAGCTTAACGGCGCAGGGGGAAAAACTGTTTTTT. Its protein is CASSLTAQGEKLFF.

The chain's CDR3 is CASSLTDTAYEQYF. In DNA, the CDR3 is TGCGCCAGCAGCTTAACGGACACCGCCTACGAGCAGTACTTC. V usage is TRBV5-1 and J usage is TRBJ2-7; TRBD1 might be the D (5 bases). The germline V gene encodes CDR1 SGHRS and CDR2 YFSETQ. The V end was cut by 2 bases, the J end by 2 bases, with 11 bases between. CDR3 length: 14 residues.